These 29 T cell receptor beta chains were all obtained from the same sample, sequenced in a study of beta chain features in type 1 diabetes. Every isolated RNA sample was fully reverse transcribed, so sequencing captured expressed TCRB transcripts. Assay used: immunoSEQ multiplex PCR; TCRdb lists only in-frame clones, some missing. This sample has some 400,000 clones, with over 12% found just once. The source material was naive CD4+ T cells from blood. The origin of the receptors is a woman aged 18 to 35 in good health.

This clone turned up a few times. The rearrangement uses TRBV30 and TRBJ1-1; D perhaps matches TRBD1 (6 bases). Germline V gene sequence: CDR1 GTSNPN, CDR2 SVGIG (reference sequence). Trimming stripped 4 bases from V and 1 base from J, with 7 bases between. The CDR3 covers 12 residues. This CDR3 reads CAWKQGNTEAFF. The CDR3 DNA reads TGTGCCTGGAAACAGGGGAACACTGAAGCTTTCTTT.

There are a few counts of this clone. The gene calls are TRBV5-6 and TRBJ2-1; no firm D call. V was shortened by 2 bases and J by 2 bases, with 11 bases between the two germline ends. The germline V gene has CDR1 SGHDT and CDR2 YYEEEE. The length of the CDR3 is 15 residues. For the CDR3, the DNA is TGTGCCAGCAGCTTCTATCAGCAGGCCTACAATGAGCAGTTCTTC. Amino acid sequence: CASSFYQQAYNEQFF. Using reference TRBV5-6 and TRBJ2-1 for the parts outside the CDR3, the full variable domain is DAGVTQSPTHLIKTRGQQVTLRCSPKSGHDTVSWYQQALGQGPQFIFQYYEEEERQRGNFPDRFSGHQFPNYSSELNVNALLLGDSALYLCASSFYQQAYNEQFFGPGTRLTVL.

This clone turned up a few times. The chain carries TRBV29-1 and TRBJ2-1; D gene unclear. The CDR3 has 13 residues. The V and J ends lost 4 bases and 5 bases respectively, with 12 bases between them. CDR1 SQVTM and CDR2 ANQGSEA come from the germline V gene. Written as DNA, the CDR3 is TGCAGCGTTGGAGGTCTTTCTAACAATGAGCAGTTCTTC. This translates into CSVGGLSNNEQFF.

In its sample, this clone was seen a few times. The V gene is TRBV20-1, the J gene TRBJ2-1; TRBD2 might be the D (6 bases). The CDR3 has 11 residues. Per germline, CDR1 DFQATT and CDR2 SNEGSKA (reference sequence). The CDR3 loop reads CSERVRGEQFF. The CDR3 DNA reads TGCAGCGAGCGGGTGCGAGGTGAGCAGTTCTTC.

Only a few counts were recorded for this clone. This chain uses TRBV29-1 with TRBJ2-1, with TRBD2 matching over 7 bases. This CDR3 is 10 amino acids long. From germline, CDR1 is SQVTM and CDR2 ANQGSEA. J lost 14 bases, V lost 7 bases, and 8 bases had no gene match. This CDR3 is CSGRGGPEFF. The CDR3, as DNA: TGCAGCGGTAGGGGAGGGCCGGAGTTCTTC.

The chain uses TRBV7-2 and TRBJ2-1, with D tentatively TRBD2 (6 bases). Trimming removed 5 bases at V and 0 bases at J, with 8 bases between. CDR1 SGHTA and CDR2 FQGNSA come from the germline V gene. The CDR3 has 14 residues. In nucleotides, the CDR3 is TGTGCCAGCAGCCTCGGGAGCTCCTACAATGAGCAGTTCTTC. It codes for CASSLGSSYNEQFF. Based on the CDR3 plus reference TRBV7-2 and TRBJ2-1, the full variable domain is GAGVSQSPSNKVTEKGKDVELRCDPISGHTALYWYRQSLGQGLEFLIYFQGNSAPDKSGLPSDRFSAERTGGSVSTLTIQRTQQEDSAVYLCASSLGSSYNEQFFGPGTRLTVL.

The rearrangement links TRBV2 to TRBJ2-1, with TRBD2 matching over 8 bases. After removal of 6 bases from V and 2 bases from J, the junction contained 6 bases not matched to a gene. CDR1 and CDR2 from the germline V gene are SNHLY and FYNNEI. The CDR3 sequence is 15 residues long. The CDR3 DNA reads as TGTGCCAGCAGGGGACTAGTACTACCCTACAATGAGCAGTTCTTC. This encodes CASRGLVLPYNEQFF.

The chain recombines TRBV5-1 with TRBJ2-1, with a weak D call TRBD2 (6 bases). Trimming took off 0 bases at V and 3 bases at J, with 7 bases between the two ends. This CDR3 region has 14 residues. The germline V gene has CDR1 SGHRS and CDR2 YFSETQ. CDR3 sequence: CASSLVADYNEQFF. The DNA for the CDR3 is TGCGCCAGCAGCTTGGTAGCGGACTACAATGAGCAGTTCTTC. The whole variable domain, filled in from reference TRBV5-1 and TRBJ2-1, reads KAGVTQTPRYLIKTRGQQVTLSCSPISGHRSVSWYQQTPGQGLQFLFEYFSETQRNKGNFPGRFSGRQFSNSRSEMNVSTLELGDSALYLCASSLVADYNEQFFGPGTRLTVL.

This clone came up a few times. The chain links TRBV30 to TRBJ2-3, with 9 bases identical to TRBD2. Germline V gene sequence: CDR1 GTSNPN, CDR2 SVGIG (reference sequence). The CDR3 contains 19 residues. Losses at the gene ends were 0 bases for V and 4 bases for J; bases not matched to a gene: 17. CDR3 residues: CAWSVRQGRLAGIPDTQYF. CDR3 coding DNA: TGTGCCTGGAGTGTACGTCAAGGGCGCCTAGCGGGGATCCCAGATACGCAGTATTTT.

V is TRBV5-1 and J is TRBJ2-5, with 9 bases fitting TRBD1. J gave up 4 bases and V 1 base, and 14 bases lay outside the gene matches. Germline V gene data show CDR1 as SGHRS and CDR2 as YFSETQ. This CDR3 has 18 residues. CDR3 sequence reads: CASSLLPTGTGFSETQYF. DNA for the CDR3: TGCGCCAGCAGCTTGCTCCCTACCGGGACAGGGTTTTCAGAGACCCAGTACTTC. Full variable domain (outside the CDR3, taken from reference TRBV5-1 and TRBJ2-5): KAGVTQTPRYLIKTRGQQVTLSCSPISGHRSVSWYQQTPGQGLQFLFEYFSETQRNKGNFPGRFSGRQFSNSRSEMNVSTLELGDSALYLCASSLLPTGTGFSETQYFGPGTRLLVL.

The chain has TRBV27 and TRBJ2-7; 9 bases are a match to TRBD1. The CDR3 contains 15 residues. Germline values: CDR1 MNHEY, CDR2 SMNVEV (reference sequence). The junction had 4 bases not matched to a gene; V was cut back by 4 bases and J by 0 bases. For the CDR3, the DNA is TGTGCCAGCAGTTCCCGGGACAGGGCCTCCTACGAGCAGTACTTC. This codes for CASSSRDRASYEQYF.

The V call is TRBV29-1, the J call TRBJ2-7; no firm D call. From germline, CDR1 is SQVTM and CDR2 ANQGSEA. The length of the CDR3 is 12 residues. V was cut by 0 bases and J by 2 bases, with 5 bases left in between. For the CDR3, the DNA is TGCAGCGTTGAAGAGGGCCCCTACGAGCAGTACTTC. Its protein product is CSVEEGPYEQYF.

The chain has TRBV5-1 and TRBJ1-5, with D tentatively TRBD1 (6 bases). V lost 3 bases and J 3 bases, leaving 13 bases between the germline ends. The CDR3 covers 15 residues. From germline, CDR1 is SGHRS and CDR2 YFSETQ. CDR3 DNA: TGCGCCAGCAGCTCCTCAGGGGATCCCAATCAGCCCCAGCATTTT. Protein: CASSSSGDPNQPQHF.

Only a few counts were recorded for this clone. The chain uses TRBV5-6 and TRBJ2-3, with TRBD2 identical over 7 bases. V trimming: 4 bases; J trimming: 2 bases; junction bases outside the gene matches: 4. CDR3 size: 14 residues. The germline gives CDR1 SGHDT, CDR2 YYEEEE. The chain's CDR3 is CASSPRGYTDTQYF. DNA for the CDR3: TGTGCCAGCAGCCCGCGGGGGTACACAGATACGCAGTATTTT.

The chain has TRBV4-1 and TRBJ1-5; no reliable D call. The germline gives CDR1 MGHRA, CDR2 YSYEKL. V was pared by 0 bases and J by 0 bases, with 9 bases between. The CDR3 is 16 amino acids. As DNA, the CDR3 is TGCGCCAGCAGCCAAGATGCGGGATATAGCAATCAGCCCCAGCATTTT. As protein: CASSQDAGYSNQPQHF.

This chain links TRBV5-1 with TRBJ2-1, with TRBD1 identical over 7 bases. Trimming cost V 4 bases and J 10 bases; bases outside gene matches: 8. Germline V gene lookup returns CDR1 SGHRS and CDR2 YFSETQ. The CDR3 totals 13 residues. Written as DNA, the CDR3 is TGCGCCAGCAGCCTGAGAGGGACAGAAGAGCAGTTCTTC. It is translated as CASSLRGTEEQFF.

This chain connects TRBV19 to TRBJ2-5; 7 bases are a match to TRBD2. The CDR3 length is 14 residues. Unmatched junction bases numbered 4, after V lost 2 bases and J lost 4 bases. Germline V gives CDR1 LNHDA, CDR2 SQIVND (reference sequence). The CDR3 loop is CASSIQGGRETQYF. CDR3 DNA sequence: TGTGCCAGTAGTATACAGGGCGGGAGAGAGACCCAGTACTTC.

This clone has only a few counts. This chain uses TRBV14 with TRBJ2-5; maybe TRBD2 (6 bases). V shed 3 bases and J shed 5 bases, with 10 bases lying between them. In germline, CDR1 is SGHDN, CDR2 FVKESK. The length of the CDR3 is 13 residues. The CDR3 nucleotides read TGTGCCAGCAGCCAGGGGGGACGGGAGACCCAGTACTTC. Protein product: CASSQGGRETQYF.

The chain employs TRBV6-5 and TRBJ1-3, with 8 bases lining up with TRBD1. V shed 0 bases and J 4 bases; nucleotides not matched to a gene: 5. There are 16 residues in the CDR3. Germline-derived CDR1 and CDR2 are MNHEY and SVGAGI. The CDR3 loop reads CASSYSGTGIGNTIYF. In DNA, the CDR3 is TGTGCCAGCAGTTACTCAGGGACAGGAATAGGAAACACCATATATTTT.

Notes on this clone: At the DNA level, this CDR3 is encoded by other sequences in the same sample as well. V is TRBV2 and J is TRBJ1-1; 8 nucleotides agree with TRBD1. The V gene end was trimmed by 5 bases and the J gene end by 0 bases; junction bases not matched to a gene: 2. CDR1 is SNHLY, CDR2 FYNNEI, per germline. The CDR3 length is 14 residues. CDR3 residues: CASSRQGMNTEAFF. CDR3 bases: TGTGCCAGCAGTCGACAGGGGATGAACACTGAAGCTTTCTTT. Complete variable domain (other parts from reference TRBV2 and TRBJ1-1): EPEVTQTPSHQVTQMGQEVILRCVPISNHLYFYWYRQILGQKVEFLVSFYNNEISEKSEIFDDQFSVERPDGSNFTLKIRSTKLEDSAMYFCASSRQGMNTEAFFGQGTRLTVV.

Only a few counts were recorded for this clone. The CDR3 sequence: CASSPRTGGTYEQYF. CDR3 nucleotide sequence: TGTGCCAGCAGCCCCCGGACAGGGGGCACCTACGAGCAGTACTTC. V gene TRBV7-6 combines with J gene TRBJ2-7; 11 bases align to TRBD1. The CDR3 extends over 15 amino acids. Germline lookup yields CDR1 SGHVS and CDR2 FNYEAQ. J gave up 2 bases and V 5 bases, and 5 bases lay outside the gene matches.

This clone was seen only a few times. For the CDR3, the DNA is TGTGCCAGCAGCTTTACTAGCGGGAGGAGGAGCTGGGAGACCCAGTACTTC. This gives the protein CASSFTSGRRSWETQYF. This sequence joins TRBV7-2 and TRBJ2-5; 12 bases line up with TRBD2. V lost 3 bases to trimming and J lost 5 bases; unmatched junction nucleotides: 10. Germline CDR1 reads SGHTA; CDR2 reads FQGNSA. CDR3 length equals 17 residues.

CDR3 nucleotides: TGTGCCCGTCGTGGCGGAGGGGGCACAGATACGCAGTATTTT. This codes for CARRGGGGTDTQYF. The V call is TRBV30, the J call TRBJ2-3, with D tentatively TRBD2 (6 bases). Germline-derived CDR1 and CDR2 are GTSNPN and SVGIG (reference sequence). The V end lost 8 bases, the J end lost 1 base, and 16 bases lay between the germline ends. The CDR3 runs to 14 residues.

The chain has TRBV20-1 and TRBJ2-7; 7 nucleotides line up with TRBD1. The germline V gene encodes CDR1 DFQATT and CDR2 SNEGSKA (reference sequence). Losses at the gene ends were 4 bases for V and 6 bases for J; bases not matched to a gene: 3. The CDR3 spans 11 residues. The DNA for the CDR3 is TGCAGTGCTACGACAGGGCCCGAGCAGTACTTC. Translation gives CSATTGPEQYF.

The V and J genes are TRBV30 and TRBJ2-7; 10 bases are a match to TRBD2. This CDR3 comprises 14 residues. Germline CDR1 is GTSNPN and CDR2 is SVGIG (reference sequence). The trim removed 0 bases at V and 5 bases at J, leaving 4 bases unmatched. CDR3 in amino acids: CAWSVNSGRNEQYF. The CDR3 DNA reads TGTGCCTGGAGTGTAAATAGCGGGAGGAACGAGCAGTACTTC.

The V and J genes are TRBV30 and TRBJ2-5; perhaps TRBD2 as D (6 bases). Germline V gene data show CDR1 as GTSNPN and CDR2 as SVGIG (reference sequence). The V end was cut by 2 bases, the J end by 5 bases, with 12 bases between. This CDR3 region has 13 residues. The CDR3 reads CAWSSGRLETQYF. CDR3 nucleotides: TGTGCCTGGAGTTCTGGGAGGCTGGAGACCCAGTACTTC. The full variable domain, in which reference TRBV30 and TRBJ2-5 provide the parts outside the CDR3, is SQTIHQWPATLVQPVGSPLSLECTVEGTSNPNLYWYRQAAGRGLQLLFYSVGIGQISSEVPQNLSASRPQDRQFILSSKKLLLSDSGFYLCAWSSGRLETQYFGPGTRLLVL.

The V call is TRBV30, the J call TRBJ1-2; 8 positions agree with TRBD1. The CDR3 is 17 amino acids. V lost 0 bases, J lost 5 bases, and 14 bases stayed unmatched. Germline-derived CDR1 and CDR2 are GTSNPN and SVGIG (reference sequence). CDR3 DNA: TGTGCCTGGAGTGTACTTCCATCCACAGGGGGTCGATATGGCTACACCTTC. It translates to CAWSVLPSTGGRYGYTF.

This clone has more than one count but fewer than ten. The V call is TRBV7-3, the J call TRBJ2-1; TRBD2 aligns across 12 bases. From germline, CDR1 is SGHTA and CDR2 FQGTGA. After removal of 5 bases from V and 7 bases from J, the junction contained 6 bases not matched to a gene. The CDR3 is made up of 15 amino acids. CDR3: CASSQLAGGRNEQFF. CDR3 DNA sequence: TGTGCCAGCAGCCAGCTAGCGGGAGGGCGAAATGAGCAGTTCTTC.

This clone occurred a few times. This chain connects TRBV30 to TRBJ2-5; D is ambiguous. V dropped 4 bases and J dropped 5 bases, with 17 bases sitting between them. The V gene's germline CDR1 is GTSNPN and CDR2 SVGIG (reference sequence). CDR3 size: 14 residues. CDR3 amino acids: CAWTPIPGLETQYF. The CDR3 nucleotides are TGTGCCTGGACTCCCATTCCAGGTCTGGAGACCCAGTACTTC.